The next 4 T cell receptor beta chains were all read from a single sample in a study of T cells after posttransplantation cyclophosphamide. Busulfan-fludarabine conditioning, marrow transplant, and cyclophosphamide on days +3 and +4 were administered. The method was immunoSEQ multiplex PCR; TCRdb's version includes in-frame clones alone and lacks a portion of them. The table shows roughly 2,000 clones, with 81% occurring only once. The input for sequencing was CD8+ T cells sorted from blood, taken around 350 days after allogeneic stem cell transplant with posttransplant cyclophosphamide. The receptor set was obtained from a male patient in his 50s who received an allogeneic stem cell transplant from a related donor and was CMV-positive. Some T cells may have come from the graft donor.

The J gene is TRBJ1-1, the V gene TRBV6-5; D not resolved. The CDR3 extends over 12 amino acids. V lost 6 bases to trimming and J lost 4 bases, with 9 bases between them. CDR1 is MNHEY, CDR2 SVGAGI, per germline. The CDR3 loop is CASRTRITEAFF. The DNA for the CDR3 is TGTGCCAGCAGGACCAGGATCACTGAAGCTTTCTTT.

CDR3 bases: TGCGCCAGCAGCTTTCGGACAGGGAAGTATGAAGCTTTCTTT. Translation: CASSFRTGKYEAFF. The chain carries TRBV4-1 and TRBJ1-1, with TRBD1 identical over 8 bases. From germline, CDR1 is MGHRA and CDR2 YSYEKL. The CDR3 runs to 14 residues. Unmatched junction bases numbered 9, after V lost 5 bases and J lost 7 bases.

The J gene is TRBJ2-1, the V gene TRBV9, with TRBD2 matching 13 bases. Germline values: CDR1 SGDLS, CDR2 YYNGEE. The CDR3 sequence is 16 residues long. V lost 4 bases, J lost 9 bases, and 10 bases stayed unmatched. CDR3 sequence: CASSTRTSGGGSEQFF. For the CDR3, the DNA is TGTGCCAGCAGCACACGGACTAGCGGGGGTGGTAGTGAGCAGTTCTTC.

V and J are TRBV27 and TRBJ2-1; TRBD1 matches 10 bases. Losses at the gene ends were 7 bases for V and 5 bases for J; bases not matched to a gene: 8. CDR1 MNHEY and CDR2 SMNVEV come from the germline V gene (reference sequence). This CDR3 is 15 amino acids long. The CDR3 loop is CASTNTGQGNNEQFF. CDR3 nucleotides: TGTGCCAGCACAAATACGGGACAGGGGAACAATGAGCAGTTCTTC.